A selection of T cell receptor beta chains follows, all from one sample in a study of technical replicates of blood from a few donors. Profiled with immunoSEQ multiplex PCR; TCRdb holds only in-frame clones, not every one. The sample contains tens of thousands of clones, roughly 95% of which appear only once. Sequencing was performed on T cells isolated from PBMCs. The receptors come from a human donor in good health. The CDR3 runs from the conserved cysteine through the conserved F or W. Each record gives: J gene, clone size, V gene, D gene, CDR3 protein, CDR3 DNA. A D gene is named only where the DNA matches it firmly. Size is stated for part of the rows, as once, few or many counts, or as a class when the clone is expanded.

>TRBJ2-7|NA|TRBV4-1|NA
CASSQREGGYEQYF
TGCGCCAGCAGCCAAAGGGAGGGGGGATACGAGCAGTACTTC
>TRBJ2-1|once|TRBV7-9|NA
CASSPQRGSSYNEQFF
TGTGCCAGCAGCCCCCAGCGAGGGTCCAGCTACAATGAGCAGTTCTTC
>TRBJ2-5|NA|TRBV27|NA
CASSFLGTSQETQYF
TGTGCCAGCAGTTTTTTAGGGACATCTCAAGAGACCCAGTACTTC
>TRBJ1-4|NA|TRBV7-6|NA
CASSLGGTHNEKLFF
TGTGCCAGCAGCTTAGGAGGAACACATAATGAAAAACTGTTTTTT
>TRBJ2-1|NA|TRBV27|NA
CASSWSGGEVNNEQFF
TGTGCCAGCAGTTGGTCTGGAGGGGAGGTCAACAATGAGCAGTTCTTC
>TRBJ2-7|NA|TRBV4-1|TRBD1
CASSQEGTGYGVTSYEQYF
TGCGCCAGCAGCCAAGAAGGGACAGGGTATGGGGTAACCTCCTACGAGCAGTACTTC
>TRBJ1-1|few|TRBV7-2|NA
CASSLLQGTTEAFF
TGTGCCAGCAGCCTCTTACAGGGAACCACTGAAGCTTTCTTT
>TRBJ1-4|NA|TRBV6-6|NA
CASTDRGTNEKLFF
TGTGCCAGCACCGATAGGGGAACTAATGAAAAACTGTTTTTT
>TRBJ2-1|NA|TRBV18|TRBD2
CASAIRSGVLADNEQFF
TGTGCCAGCGCCATACGATCGGGTGTGCTAGCGGACAATGAGCAGTTCTTC
>TRBJ1-1|NA|TRBV19|NA
CASSIYRNTEAFF
TGTGCCAGTAGTATTTACAGAAACACTGAAGCTTTCTTT
>TRBJ2-3|NA|TRBV7-8|NA
CASSLRAVYTDTQYF
TGTGCCAGCAGTCTAAGAGCGGTCTACACAGATACGCAGTATTTT
>TRBJ2-7|NA|TRBV28|TRBD1
CASRYSGTASFSYEQYF
TGTGCCAGCAGATACTCCGGGACAGCGAGTTTCTCCTACGAGCAGTACTTC
>TRBJ1-5|NA|TRBV19|TRBD1
CASSIPFTGGEDYSNQPQHF
TGTGCCAGTAGTATACCCTTCACAGGGGGCGAGGATTATAGCAATCAGCCCCAGCATTTT
>TRBJ2-2|NA|TRBV2|TRBD2
CASSDSGGRVRIGELFF
TGTGCCAGCAGTGATAGTGGCGGGAGAGTACGTATCGGGGAGCTGTTTTTT
>TRBJ2-7|NA|TRBV28|NA
CASSLGTKPYEQYF
TGTGCCAGCAGTTTAGGGACAAAGCCCTACGAGCAGTACTTC
>TRBJ1-2|NA|TRBV4-3|NA
CASSQDVVNYGYTF
TGCGCCAGCAGCCAAGACGTAGTAAATTATGGCTACACCTTC
>TRBJ2-1|NA|TRBV4-3|NA
CASSLMSLSRVEQFF
TGCGCCAGCAGCCTGATGTCGTTATCGCGGGTTGAGCAGTTCTTC
>TRBJ2-1|NA|TRBV19|TRBD2
CASSRSGRAGWSEQFF
TGTGCCAGTAGTCGTAGCGGGAGGGCCGGTTGGAGTGAGCAGTTCTTC
>TRBJ2-7|once|TRBV7-9|TRBD2
CASRMSLAGYEQYF
TGTGCCAGCAGGATGTCACTAGCGGGCTACGAGCAGTACTTC
>TRBJ2-3|NA|TRBV27|NA
CARPSGTSDFTDTQYF
TGTGCCAGACCTTCAGGGACATCCGATTTCACAGATACGCAGTATTTT
>TRBJ2-3|NA|TRBV7-3|TRBD2
CASSLVAGEPDTQYF
TGTGCCAGCAGCTTAGTAGCGGGAGAGCCAGATACGCAGTATTTT
>TRBJ1-1|few|TRBV6-5|NA
CASRRNTEAFF
TGTGCCAGCAGGCGGAACACTGAAGCTTTCTTT